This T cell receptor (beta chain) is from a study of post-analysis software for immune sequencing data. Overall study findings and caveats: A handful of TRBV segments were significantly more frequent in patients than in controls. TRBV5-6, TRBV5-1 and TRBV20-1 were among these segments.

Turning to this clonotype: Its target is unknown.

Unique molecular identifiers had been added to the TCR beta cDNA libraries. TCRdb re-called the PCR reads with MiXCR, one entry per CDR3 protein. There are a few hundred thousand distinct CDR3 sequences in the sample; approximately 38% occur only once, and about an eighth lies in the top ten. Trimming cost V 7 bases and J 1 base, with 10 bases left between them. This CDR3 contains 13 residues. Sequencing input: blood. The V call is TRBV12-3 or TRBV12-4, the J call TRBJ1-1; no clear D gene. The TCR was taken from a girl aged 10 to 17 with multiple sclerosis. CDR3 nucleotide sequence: TGTGCCAGCAATCCCCACCCGAACACTGAAGCTTTCTTT. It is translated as CASNPHPNTEAFF.